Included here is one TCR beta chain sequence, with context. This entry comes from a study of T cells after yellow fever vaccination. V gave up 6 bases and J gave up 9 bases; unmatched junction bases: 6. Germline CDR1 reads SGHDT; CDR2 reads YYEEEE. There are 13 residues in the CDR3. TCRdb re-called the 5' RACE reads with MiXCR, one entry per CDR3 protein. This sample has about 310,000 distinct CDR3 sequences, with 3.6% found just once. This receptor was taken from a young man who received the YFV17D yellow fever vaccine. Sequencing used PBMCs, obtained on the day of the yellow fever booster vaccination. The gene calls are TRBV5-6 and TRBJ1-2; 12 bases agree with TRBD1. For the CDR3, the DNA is TGTGCCAGCACTTACGGGACAGGGGGCCGCTACACCTTC. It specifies CASTYGTGGRYTF.